One and the same sample provided the 18 T cell receptor beta chains below, sequenced in a study of identical twins. MiXCR, applied by TCRdb to the 5' RACE reads, yields one record per CDR3 protein. This table holds just under 650,000 distinct CDR3 sequences, around 7.4% found once. The same sample was also studied in work on yellow fever vaccine responses in identical twins.

Sequencing input: PBMCs. These receptors were collected from a woman between 18 and 30 years old in good health.

This clonotype was detected many times. V is TRBV5-1 and J is TRBJ2-1; 13 bases agree with TRBD2. The CDR3 consists of 18 residues. Germline loops: CDR1 SGHRS, CDR2 YFSETQ. V shed 0 bases, J shed 4 bases, and the junction held 7 bases outside the gene matches. For the CDR3, the DNA is TGCGCCAGCAGCTTGGAGGGACTAGCGGGGAAAAGATACAATGAGCAGTTCTTC. Protein product: CASSLEGLAGKRYNEQFF.

A word on this clonotype: At one end the junction does not follow the germline gene, possibly because of a read error. The chain joins TRBV12-3 or TRBV12-4 to TRBJ1-5; 7 bases match TRBD1. This CDR3 spans 11 amino acids. This CDR3 is CASSSGGSEDF. The CDR3, as DNA: TGTGCCAGCAGTTCAGGGGGTAGCGAGGATTTT.

This clonotype was picked up a small number of times. CDR3 in amino acids: CASSLSYGQGNFYEQYF. The DNA for the CDR3 is TGCGCCAGCAGCTTGTCATACGGACAGGGAAACTTCTACGAGCAGTACTTC. The V gene is TRBV5-1, the J gene TRBJ2-7; 8 bases match TRBD1. The CDR3 sequence is 17 residues long. CDR1 is SGHRS, CDR2 YFSETQ, per germline. Germline trimming cut 1 base from V and 3 bases from J; bases unmatched to any gene: 12.

The chain joins TRBV6-2 or TRBV6-3 to TRBJ2-7; D may be TRBD1 (6 bases). This CDR3 is built from 15 residues. Germline lookup yields CDR1 MNHEY and CDR2 SVGEGT. V shed 0 bases and J shed 7 bases, with 16 bases lying between them. The CDR3 region has the DNA TGTGCCAGCAGTTACTCCGTACTTTCAGGGGTGGAGCAGTACGTC. Its translation is CASSYSVLSGVEQYV.

This clonotype was counted ten times or more. The chain joins TRBV4-1 to TRBJ1-1; D not certain. Per the germline V gene, CDR1 is MGHRA and CDR2 is YSYEKL. The CDR3 is 15 residues long. V dropped 0 bases and J dropped 4 bases, with 12 bases sitting between them. The CDR3 spells CASSQEGYRGTEAFF. The CDR3 DNA reads TGCGCCAGCAGCCAAGAGGGTTACCGTGGCACTGAAGCTTTCTTT.

This clonotype was picked up many times. The gene calls are TRBV12-3 or TRBV12-4 and TRBJ2-2; D is uncertain. Trimming took 3 bases from V and 4 from J, leaving 12 bases between them. This CDR3 region has 15 residues. The CDR3 region has the DNA TGTGCCAGCAGTTTGGGTCACACTTCCACCGGGGAGCTGTTTTTT. Its protein product is CASSLGHTSTGELFF.

This clonotype came up many times. The rearrangement uses TRBV12-3 or TRBV12-4 and TRBJ2-7; 12 nucleotides agree with TRBD2. J was trimmed by 7 bases and V by 6 bases; bases with no gene match: 10. This CDR3 region has 15 residues. The CDR3 sequence: CASSKTSGRFREQYF. Here the CDR3 DNA reads TGTGCCAGCAGCAAGACTAGCGGGAGATTTCGTGAGCAGTACTTC.

This clonotype was observed a handful of times. CDR3 sequence: CSVETGGNEQYF. CDR3 DNA sequence: TGCAGCGTAGAGACAGGGGGCAACGAGCAGTACTTC. The V and J genes are TRBV29-1 and TRBJ2-7, with 10 bases identical to TRBD1. The CDR3 runs to 12 residues. Germline CDR1 SQVTM, CDR2 ANQGSEA. V lost 6 bases, J lost 5 bases, and 4 bases stayed unmatched.

This clonotype has just one count. The chain couples TRBV29-1 to TRBJ2-1, with D perhaps matching TRBD1 (5 bases). Trimming cost V 0 bases and J 1 base, with 10 bases left between them. CDR1 and CDR2 from the germline V gene are SQVTM and ANQGSEA. This CDR3 is built from 15 residues. The chain's CDR3 is CSVEEPTESYNEQFF. The CDR3, as DNA: TGCAGCGTTGAAGAACCGACAGAGTCCTACAATGAGCAGTTCTTC.

Remarks on this clonotype: It is unclear where the CDR3 begins or ends on the DNA, so no DNA is shown, and the CDR3 is as TCRdb lists it. This chain uses TRBV12-3 or TRBV12-4 with TRBJ2-1; the listed D gene, TRBD2, was not tested against the DNA. The CDR3 extends over 16 residues, inclusive of both ends. This chain's CDR3 is CASSLVAGGAGGPEFF.

The DNA for the CDR3 is TGCAGTGCTAGAGTCGACGGGGGGGCCCTTAATGAGCAGTTCTTC. Its protein is CSARVDGGALNEQFF. This sequence joins TRBV20-1 and TRBJ2-1, with TRBD2 matching 8 bases. With 1 base clipped from V and 7 bases from J, the junction kept 9 bases outside the gene matches. This CDR3 comprises 15 residues. Germline assignment: CDR1 DFQATT and CDR2 SNEGSKA (reference sequence).

V and J are TRBV18 and TRBJ2-5; 10 bases match TRBD1. The CDR3 extends over 15 amino acids. J gave up 9 bases and V 4 bases, and 11 bases lay outside the gene matches. Germline loops: CDR1 KGHSH, CDR2 LQKENI. CDR3 sequence: CASSRQGQGEQSQYF. The CDR3 DNA sequence: TGTGCCAGCTCACGACAAGGACAGGGGGAACAGTCCCAGTACTTC.

This chain connects TRBV4-1 to TRBJ2-1; TRBD1 might be the D (6 bases). The CDR3 sequence is 15 residues long. The V end was cut by 3 bases, the J end by 8 bases, with 17 bases between. The germline CDR1 and CDR2 sequences are MGHRA and YSYEKL. CDR3 loop: CASSQYSAPGDEQFF. CDR3 in DNA: TGCGCCAGCAGCCAGTACAGCGCCCCAGGGGATGAGCAGTTCTTC.

This clonotype showed up many times. The chain joins TRBV12-3 or TRBV12-4 to TRBJ1-2, with a tentative D call TRBD1 (6 bases). V lost 8 bases, J lost 3 bases, and 13 bases lay in between. The CDR3 has 13 amino acids. CDR3 amino acids: CASQSPGDYGYTF. DNA for the CDR3: TGTGCCAGCCAGAGTCCAGGGGACTATGGCTACACCTTC.

This clonotype was detected ten times or more. One end of the junction is discordant with germline, which a read error may explain. The DNA of the CDR3 is TGTGCCAGCAGTGACTCTCAGGGGTGGGCGCAGTATTTT. It yields the protein CASSDSQGWAQYF. The rearrangement uses TRBV6-5 and TRBJ2-3, with D possibly matching TRBD1 (6 bases). Looked up from germline, CDR1 is MNHEY and CDR2 is SVGAGI. This CDR3 has 13 residues.

This clonotype was counted between two and nine times. This chain connects TRBV7-9 to TRBJ1-6; the D gene is possibly TRBD1 (6 bases). The CDR3 totals 16 residues. Deletions cut 1 base from V and 7 bases from J, with 14 bases between. The germline V gene has CDR1 SEHNR and CDR2 FQNEAQ (reference sequence). The CDR3 protein is CASSLGFTGRNSPLHF. The CDR3 DNA follows: TGTGCCAGCAGCTTAGGGTTTACAGGGCGAAATTCACCCCTCCACTTT.

This clonotype occurred a few times. The chain links TRBV2 to TRBJ2-3, with 9 bases fitting TRBD2. There are 15 residues in the CDR3. Germline values: CDR1 SNHLY, CDR2 FYNNEI. V trimming: 4 bases; J trimming: 5 bases; junction bases outside the gene matches: 7. The CDR3 DNA sequence: TGTGCCAGCAGTGTTGTGGCGGGAGGGCGAGATACGCAGTATTTT. This sequence encodes CASSVVAGGRDTQYF.

DNA for the CDR3: TGTGCCAGCAGCTTACCAGGGACGGAAACTACAAATGAGCAGTTCTTC. It specifies CASSLPGTETTNEQFF. V usage is TRBV13 and J usage is TRBJ2-1; the D gene could be TRBD1 or TRBD2 (5 bases each). V was clipped by 2 bases and J by 7 bases, with 18 bases between them. Germline-derived CDR1 and CDR2 are PRHDT and FYEKMQ (reference sequence). This CDR3 has 16 amino acids.